Listed below are T cell receptor beta chains from one sample, sequenced in a study of cytomegalovirus exposure and HLA in healthy donors. TCRdb's copy holds only in-frame clones and misses some; the assay was immunoSEQ multiplex PCR. The sample shows about 190,000 clones, 65% to 85% of them seen only once. Sequenced: PBMCs. These receptor sequences come from a woman younger than 35 in good health and CMV-seronegative. Both conserved end residues are part of each CDR3. The D gene is left open where the match is weak. Clone size is stated in some rows and not others, as once, few, many or a class when expanded.

d_call j_call v_call clone_size cdr3_aa cdr3_nt
TRBD1 TRBJ1-1 TRBV19 - CASRTTGDTEAFF TGTGCCAGTAGGACGACAGGGGACACTGAAGCTTTCTTT
- TRBJ1-1 TRBV4-2 - CASSQEGDKKNTEAFF TGTGCCAGCAGCCAAGAGGGGGACAAGAAGAACACTGAAGCTTTCTTT
- TRBJ2-3 TRBV15 few CATSRDMDTQYF TGTGCCACCAGCAGAGATATGGATACGCAGTATTTT
- TRBJ1-2 TRBV5-8 - CASSLSGDYTF TGTGCCAGCAGCTTGTCCGGGGACTACACCTTC
TRBD2 TRBJ2-7 TRBV30 - CAWSTSGSTYEQYF TGTGCCTGGAGCACTAGCGGGAGTACCTACGAGCAGTACTTC
TRBD1 TRBJ2-1 TRBV7-3 - CASSIRTGVRDEQFF TGTGCCAGCAGCATCCGGACAGGGGTTAGAGATGAGCAGTTCTTC
TRBD2 TRBJ2-3 TRBV27 - CASSLSPGGTDTQYF TGTGCCAGCAGTTTATCCCCGGGGGGGACAGATACGCAGTATTTT
- TRBJ2-2 TRBV7-3 - CASSGRVAGELFF TGTGCCAGCAGCGGCAGGGTGGCCGGGGAGCTGTTTTTT
- TRBJ2-7 TRBV10-3 - CAISGSTGYEQYF TGTGCCATCAGTGGGTCGACAGGATACGAGCAGTACTTC
- TRBJ2-3 TRBV10-3 - CAISEEVITDTQYF TGTGCCATCAGTGAAGAGGTCATCACAGATACGCAGTATTTT
TRBD1 TRBJ2-7 TRBV4-3 - CASSQSILEGANYYEQYF TGCGCCAGCAGCCAATCTATTTTAGAGGGGGCTAATTACTACGAGCAGTACTTC
- TRBJ2-5 TRBV30 - CAWSVLIKETQYF TGTGCCTGGAGTGTACTAATAAAAGAGACCCAGTACTTC
TRBD2 TRBJ2-1 TRBV5-4 - CASSLSSSGRPLGNEQFF TGTGCCAGCAGCTTGTCTTCTAGCGGGAGGCCTCTTGGTAATGAGCAGTTCTTC
- TRBJ1-1 TRBV30 - CAWNWKLMNTEAFF TGTGCCTGGAATTGGAAACTAATGAACACTGAAGCTTTCTTT
- TRBJ2-5 TRBV2 - CASRGSSGRGETQYF TGTGCCAGCAGGGGGTCGTCCGGGAGAGGAGAGACCCAGTACTTC
TRBD2 TRBJ2-3 TRBV28 once CASSLKRGGPTDTQYF TGTGCCAGCAGCTTGAAGCGGGGAGGCCCCACAGATACGCAGTATTTT
- TRBJ1-1 TRBV5-4 - CASSLDFNTEAFF TGTGCCAGCAGCTTGGACTTCAACACTGAAGCTTTCTTT
- TRBJ1-5 TRBV6-5 once CASSYSRAEQPQHF TGTGCCAGCAGTTACTCGAGGGCAGAACAGCCCCAGCATTTT
- TRBJ2-3 TRBV28 - CASSLNGQSTDTQYF TGTGCCAGCAGTTTAAATGGACAGAGCACAGATACGCAGTATTTT
TRBD1 TRBJ1-1 TRBV6-6 - CASSQTGGTEAFF TGTGCCAGCAGTCAGACAGGGGGAACTGAAGCTTTCTTT
- TRBJ2-5 TRBV6-4 - CASSEVGGAQTQYF TGTGCCAGCAGTGAGGTGGGGGGGGCTCAGACCCAGTACTTC
- TRBJ1-5 TRBV14 once CASSQLVSAGTYSNQPQHF TGTGCCAGCAGCCAATTAGTATCGGCAGGAACCTATAGCAATCAGCCCCAGCATTTT
- TRBJ2-7 TRBV18 once CASSPPEGSYEQYF TGTGCCAGCTCACCACCGGAGGGCTCCTACGAGCAGTACTTC
TRBD2 TRBJ2-7 TRBV28 few CASSTRVPGLAGGRSYEQYF TGTGCCAGCAGTACCCGGGTCCCGGGACTAGCGGGGGGGCGTAGTTACGAGCAGTACTTC
TRBD2 TRBJ2-7 TRBV4-2 few CASSQEPAGGGYEQYF TGTGCCAGCAGCCAAGAACCCGCGGGGGGTGGCTACGAGCAGTACTTC
- TRBJ2-7 TRBV7-9 - CASSSQVPYEQYF TGTGCCAGCAGCTCCCAGGTGCCCTACGAGCAGTACTTC
- TRBJ2-1 TRBV27 - CASSLKTYNEQFF TGTGCCAGCAGTCTAAAGACCTACAATGAGCAGTTCTTC
- TRBJ1-5 TRBV10-3 - CAISDGGYSNQPQHF TGTGCCATCAGTGATGGCGGGTATAGCAATCAGCCCCAGCATTTT
TRBD2 TRBJ2-5 TRBV10-2 - CARGLRRSQYF TGCGCCAGGGGACTACGTAGGTCCCAGTACTTC